This TCR beta chain stems from a study of OX40 agonist ivuxolimab in advanced cancers. Background on the study: Ivuxolimab, which is an agonistic anti-OX40 (CD134) antibody, was administered to the patients.

V lost 0 bases and J lost 6, with 9 bases in between. Germline V CDR1 and CDR2: SGHVS, FNYEAQ. The CDR3 extends over 14 amino acids. Assay: immunoSEQ multiplex PCR; the TCRdb copy retains only in-frame clones and omits some. The sample gives about 69,000 clones, around 82% of which show up once; 6% to 9.5% is in the top ten. This TCR came from an adult with an advanced solid tumor such as melanoma, head and neck, liver or kidney cancer. V and J are TRBV7-6 and TRBJ2-1, with D tentatively TRBD1 or TRBD2 (5 bases each). The source material was CD4+ or CD8+ T cells sorted from blood, sampled in a trial of the OX40 agonist ivuxolimab. The CDR3 here is CASSLAGEFNEQFF. The CDR3 DNA reads as TGTGCCAGCAGCTTAGCGGGGGAATTCAATGAGCAGTTCTTC.